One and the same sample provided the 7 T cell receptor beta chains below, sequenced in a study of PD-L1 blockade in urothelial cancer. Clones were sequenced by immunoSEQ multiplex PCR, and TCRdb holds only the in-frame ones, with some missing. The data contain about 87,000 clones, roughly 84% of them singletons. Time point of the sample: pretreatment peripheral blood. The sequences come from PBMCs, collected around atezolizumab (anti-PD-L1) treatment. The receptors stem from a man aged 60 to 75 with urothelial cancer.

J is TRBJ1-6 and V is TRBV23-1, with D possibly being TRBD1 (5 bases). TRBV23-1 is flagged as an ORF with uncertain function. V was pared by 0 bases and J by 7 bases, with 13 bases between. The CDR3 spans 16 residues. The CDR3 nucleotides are TGCGCCAGCAGTCAATCCTCGGCAGGGCCGAATTCACCCCTCCACTTT. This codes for CASSQSSAGPNSPLHF.

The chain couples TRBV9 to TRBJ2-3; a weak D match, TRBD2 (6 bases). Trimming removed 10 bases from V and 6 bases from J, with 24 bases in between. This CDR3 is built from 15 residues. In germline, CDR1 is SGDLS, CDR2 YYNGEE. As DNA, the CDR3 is TGTGCCGGGGGGAACGGGACCTACTTGACCGATACGCAGTATTTT. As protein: CAGGNGTYLTDTQYF.

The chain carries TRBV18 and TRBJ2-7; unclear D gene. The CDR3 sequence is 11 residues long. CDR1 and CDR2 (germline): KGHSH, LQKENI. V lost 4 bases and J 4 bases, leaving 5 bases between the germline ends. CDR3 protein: CASSQQYEQYF. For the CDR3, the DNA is TGTGCCAGCTCACAACAGTACGAGCAGTACTTC.

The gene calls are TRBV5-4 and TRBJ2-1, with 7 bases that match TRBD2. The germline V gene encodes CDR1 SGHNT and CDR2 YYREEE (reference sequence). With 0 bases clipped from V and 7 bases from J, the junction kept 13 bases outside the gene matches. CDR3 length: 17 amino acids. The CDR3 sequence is CASSLGRLAGARNEQFF. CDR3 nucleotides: TGTGCCAGCAGCTTGGGGAGGCTCGCGGGAGCTCGAAATGAGCAGTTCTTC.

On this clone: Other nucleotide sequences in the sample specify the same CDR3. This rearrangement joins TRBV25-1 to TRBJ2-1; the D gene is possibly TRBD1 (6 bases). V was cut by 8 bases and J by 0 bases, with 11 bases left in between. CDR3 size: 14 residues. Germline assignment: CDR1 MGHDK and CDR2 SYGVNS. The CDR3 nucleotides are TGTGCCAGCCAGGAACAGGGCTCCTACAATGAGCAGTTCTTC. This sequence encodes CASQEQGSYNEQFF. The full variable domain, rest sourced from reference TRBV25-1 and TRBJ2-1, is EADIYQTPRYLVIGTGKKITLECSQTMGHDKMYWYQQDPGMELHLIHYSYGVNSTEKGDLSSESTVSRIRTEHFPLTLESARPSHTSQYLCASQEQGSYNEQFFGPGTRLTVL.

CDR3 nucleotide sequence: TGTGCCAGCAGCAGCGGAATGAACACCGGGGAGCTGTTTTTT. It specifies CASSSGMNTGELFF. This chain links TRBV28 with TRBJ2-2, with D tentatively TRBD2 (5 bases). Trimming took 6 bases from V and 1 from J, leaving 9 bases between them. In germline, CDR1 is MDHEN, CDR2 SYDVKM. The CDR3 has 14 residues.

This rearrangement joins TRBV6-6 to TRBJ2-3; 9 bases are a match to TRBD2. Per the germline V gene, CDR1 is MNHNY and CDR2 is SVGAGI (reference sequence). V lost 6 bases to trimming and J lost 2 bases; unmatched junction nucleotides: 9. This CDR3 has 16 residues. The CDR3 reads CASRTITGLATDTQYF. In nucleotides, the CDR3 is TGTGCCAGCAGGACAATAACGGGACTAGCCACAGATACGCAGTATTTT.